This T cell receptor (beta chain) originates from a study of PD-1 blockade in classical Hodgkin lymphoma. Regarding the study as a whole: Diminished baseline TCR diversity has been reported in newly diagnosed patients relative to healthy donors.

Following autologous stem cell transplantation, relapse occurred in every patient, and exposure to brentuximab vedotin varied. Assay: immunoSEQ multiplex PCR; the TCRdb copy retains only in-frame clones and omits some. The sample contains 35,000 to 45,000 clones, approximately 64% of which appear only once. In the case of this clone: Its specificity is not known.

This TCR derives from a human donor with classical Hodgkin lymphoma. Specimen: peripheral blood mononuclear cells (PBMCs), collected at baseline.

This CDR3 is CASSFPGSYGYTF. CDR3 sequence (DNA): TGTGCCAGCAGCTTTCCCGGTAGCTATGGCTACACCTTC. The genes are TRBV5-4 and TRBJ1-2; D is unresolved. This CDR3 has 13 amino acids. Germline V gives CDR1 SGHNT, CDR2 YYREEE (reference sequence). V gave up 2 bases and J gave up 4 bases, with 9 bases separating them.